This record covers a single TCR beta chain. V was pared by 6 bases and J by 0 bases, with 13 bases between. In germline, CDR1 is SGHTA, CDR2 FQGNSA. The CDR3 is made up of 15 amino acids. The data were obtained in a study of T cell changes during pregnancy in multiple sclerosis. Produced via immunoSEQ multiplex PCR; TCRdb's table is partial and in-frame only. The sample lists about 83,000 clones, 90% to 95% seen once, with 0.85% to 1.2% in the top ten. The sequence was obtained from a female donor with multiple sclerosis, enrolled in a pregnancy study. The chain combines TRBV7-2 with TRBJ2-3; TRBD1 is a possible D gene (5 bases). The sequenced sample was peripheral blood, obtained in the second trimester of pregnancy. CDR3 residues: CASSRTFSSTDTQYF. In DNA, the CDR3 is TGTGCCAGCAGTCGGACATTTTCTAGCACAGATACGCAGTATTTT.